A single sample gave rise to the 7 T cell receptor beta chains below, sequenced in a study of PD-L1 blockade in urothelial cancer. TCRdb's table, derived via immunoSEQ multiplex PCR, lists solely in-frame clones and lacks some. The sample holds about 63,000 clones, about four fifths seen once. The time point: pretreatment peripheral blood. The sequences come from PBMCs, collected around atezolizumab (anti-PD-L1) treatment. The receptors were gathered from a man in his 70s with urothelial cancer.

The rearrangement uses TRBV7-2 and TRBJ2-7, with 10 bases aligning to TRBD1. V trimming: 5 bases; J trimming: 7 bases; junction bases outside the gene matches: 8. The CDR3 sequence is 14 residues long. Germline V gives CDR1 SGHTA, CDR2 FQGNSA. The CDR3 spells CASSRQGAISEQYF. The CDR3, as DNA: TGTGCCAGCAGCCGACAGGGGGCGATATCGGAGCAGTACTTC.

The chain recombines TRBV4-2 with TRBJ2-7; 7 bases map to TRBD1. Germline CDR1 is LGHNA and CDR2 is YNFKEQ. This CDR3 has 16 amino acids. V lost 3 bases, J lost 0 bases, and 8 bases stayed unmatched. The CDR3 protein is CASSHGTAKSSYEQYF. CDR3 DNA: TGTGCCAGCAGCCATGGGACAGCCAAGAGCTCCTACGAGCAGTACTTC.

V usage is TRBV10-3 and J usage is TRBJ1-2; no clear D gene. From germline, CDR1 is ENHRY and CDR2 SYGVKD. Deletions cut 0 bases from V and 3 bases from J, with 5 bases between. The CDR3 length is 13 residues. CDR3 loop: CAISESTHYGYTF. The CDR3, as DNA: TGTGCCATCAGTGAGTCGACTCACTATGGCTACACCTTC.

This CDR3 is CASSSLLTGELFF. The CDR3 DNA follows: TGTGCCAGCAGCTCCCTTCTCACCGGGGAGCTGTTTTTT. The V and J genes are TRBV7-2 and TRBJ2-2; the D is unclear. Germline V gives CDR1 SGHTA, CDR2 FQGNSA. V shed 4 bases and J shed 4 bases, with 7 bases lying between them. This CDR3 comprises 13 residues. The variable domain in full, with the rest retrieved from reference TRBV7-2 and TRBJ2-2, is GAGVSQSPSNKVTEKGKDVELRCDPISGHTALYWYRQSLGQGLEFLIYFQGNSAPDKSGLPSDRFSAERTGGSVSTLTIQRTQQEDSAVYLCASSSLLTGELFFGEGSRLTVL.

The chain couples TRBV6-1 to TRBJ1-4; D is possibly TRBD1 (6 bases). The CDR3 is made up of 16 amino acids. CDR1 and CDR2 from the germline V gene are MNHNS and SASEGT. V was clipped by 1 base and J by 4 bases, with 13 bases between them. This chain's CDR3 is CASSEVLQGDNEKLFF. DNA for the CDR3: TGTGCCAGCAGTGAAGTCTTACAGGGAGATAATGAAAAACTGTTTTTT.

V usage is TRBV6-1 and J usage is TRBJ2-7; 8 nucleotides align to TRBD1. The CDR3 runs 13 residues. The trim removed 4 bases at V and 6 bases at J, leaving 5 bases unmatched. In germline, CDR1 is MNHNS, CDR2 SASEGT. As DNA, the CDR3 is TGTGCCAGCAGTGGAAGGACAGGGACCGAGCAGTACTTC. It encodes CASSGRTGTEQYF.

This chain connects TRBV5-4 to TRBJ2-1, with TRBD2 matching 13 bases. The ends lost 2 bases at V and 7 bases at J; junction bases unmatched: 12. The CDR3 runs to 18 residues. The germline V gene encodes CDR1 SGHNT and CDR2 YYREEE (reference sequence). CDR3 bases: TGTGCCAGCAGCTTCATTTTAGGACTAGCGGGGGCTAGTAATGAGCAGTTCTTC. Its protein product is CASSFILGLAGASNEQFF.